Described below is a single TCR beta chain sequence and its context. Its antigen remains unidentified. Base qualities were left out, and no much larger clone turns up one base away. The data were taken from a study of blood T cell repertoires in COVID-19 (TCRdb year 2020). Context from the whole study: Collaborator samples came from the United States, Italy and Spain and covered acute and convalescent phases of COVID-19. The prospective study material was composed of cDNA or gDNA derived from T cells, B-cell-depleted T cells, or PBMCs. Deeply sampled blood TCRbeta repertoires from subjects exposed to, actively infected with, or recovered from COVID-19 were included in the dataset. The repertoires were released in a freely available public database intended as a resource for research on the immune response to SARS-CoV-2. Samples were obtained from the ongoing ImmuneRACE study (first 160 participants) and from 1,254 subjects provided by 6 global collaborators. The sample metadata nearly always contained a de-identified subject ID, COVID-19 status, age in years and sex. HLA class I and class II types, where available, came from metadata supplied by the sample provider rather than from assay-based typing. Broader findings and caveats from the paper: Clinical and demographic metadata were provided uncurated, with the amount varying by source and participant.

Whole blood was collected in K2EDTA tubes by collaborating institutions according to the institutions' own protocols. Collaborator samples were shipped for TCRbeta analysis as frozen whole blood, isolated PBMCs, or DNA extracted from either sample type. The immunoSEQ Assay, a bias-controlled multiplex PCR, was used to amplify TCRbeta CDR3 regions from genomic DNA. The original pipeline was this. The number of nucleated cells in each sample was estimated by amplification of reference gene primers within the assay. To quantify the absolute abundance of each unique TCRbeta CDR3 rearrangement, sequence reads were collapsed and filtered. For each sample, productive Simpson clonality was calculated as the square root of Simpson's diversity index over productive rearrangements. In its TCRdb copy, this immuneACCESS table keeps in-frame sequences only and misses some clones. Where compared with another copy, unresolved V genes explain less than half of these, and the others have no known cause. V, J and clone size are those of that table, while D and trimming were read from the DNA. The sample profile shows some 80,000 clones; roughly nine tenths of them were found once. The ten most abundant clones make up around 5% of the sample.

Looking up the germline V gene yields CDR1 MNHEY and CDR2 SVGAGI. V was cut back by 6 bases and J by 6 bases, leaving a gap of 20 bases between them. The CDR3 goes from the cysteine to the phenylalanine over 15 residues. The entry retains the CDR3 DNA only, 45 bases that are in frame from base 1. The rearranged segments are TRBV6-5 and TRBJ1-1; the D segment could be TRBD1, given 6 matching bases. Material: peripheral blood. The receptor was derived from a woman aged 80 or over with active or convalescent COVID-19. In nucleotides, the sequence is TGTGCCAGCAGGCCCGATCCGTCGGGGGGCGCTGAAGCTTTCTTT. It is translated as CASRPDPSGGAEAFF.